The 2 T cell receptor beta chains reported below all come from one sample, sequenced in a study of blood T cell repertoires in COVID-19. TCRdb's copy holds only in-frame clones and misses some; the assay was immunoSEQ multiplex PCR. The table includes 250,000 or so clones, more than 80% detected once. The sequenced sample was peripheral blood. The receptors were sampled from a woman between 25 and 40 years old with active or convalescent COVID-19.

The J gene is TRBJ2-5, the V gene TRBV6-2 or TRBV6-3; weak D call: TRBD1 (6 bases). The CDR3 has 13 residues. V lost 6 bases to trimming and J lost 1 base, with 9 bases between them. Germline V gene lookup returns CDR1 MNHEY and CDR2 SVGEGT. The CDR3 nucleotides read TGTGCCAGCAGCCAGGGGCCCCAAGAGACCCAGTACTTC. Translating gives CASSQGPQETQYF.

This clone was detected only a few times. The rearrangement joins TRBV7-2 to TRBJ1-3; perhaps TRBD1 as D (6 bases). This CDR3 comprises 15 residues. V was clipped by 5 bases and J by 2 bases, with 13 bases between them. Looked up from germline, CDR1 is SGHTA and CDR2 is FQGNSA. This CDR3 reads CASSPQGTAGNTIYF. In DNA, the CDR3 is TGTGCCAGCAGCCCACAGGGAACAGCTGGAAACACCATATATTTT.